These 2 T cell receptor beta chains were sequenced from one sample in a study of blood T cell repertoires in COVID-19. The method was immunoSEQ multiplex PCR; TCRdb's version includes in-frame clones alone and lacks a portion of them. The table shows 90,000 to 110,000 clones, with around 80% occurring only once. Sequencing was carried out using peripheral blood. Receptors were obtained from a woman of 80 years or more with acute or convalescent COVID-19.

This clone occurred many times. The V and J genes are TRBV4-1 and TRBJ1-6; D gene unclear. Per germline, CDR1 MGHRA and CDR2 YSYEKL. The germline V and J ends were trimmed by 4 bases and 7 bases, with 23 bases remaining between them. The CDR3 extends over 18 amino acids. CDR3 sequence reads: CASSLTLIRGGRNSPLHF. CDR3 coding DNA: TGCGCCAGCAGCCTGACCCTAATTCGGGGAGGCCGGAATTCACCCCTCCACTTT.

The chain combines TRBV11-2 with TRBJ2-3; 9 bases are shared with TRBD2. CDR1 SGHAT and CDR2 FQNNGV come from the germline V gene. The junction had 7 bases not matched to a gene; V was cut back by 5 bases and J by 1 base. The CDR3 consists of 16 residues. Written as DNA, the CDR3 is TGTGCCAGCAGCACACTAGCGGGCACTGGCACAGATACGCAGTATTTT. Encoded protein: CASSTLAGTGTDTQYF.